Sequencing of this T cell receptor (beta chain) was carried out in a study of T-cell reconstitution after alpha-beta-depleted transplantation in children. Between the trimmed V and J ends, which lost 4 bases and 7 bases, there was a span of 19 bases. This CDR3 is 15 amino acids long. The germline CDR1 and CDR2 sequences are DFQATT and SNEGSKA (reference sequence). The TCRbeta library was prepared with unique molecular identifiers. TCRdb recomputed calls from the PCR reads with MiXCR, one row per CDR3 protein. The repertoire holds some 500,000 distinct CDR3 sequences, with about 18% as singletons. Material: PBMCs from the stem cell graft donor, obtained from the stem cell graft. This chain links TRBV20-1 with TRBJ1-4; a possible D gene is TRBD1 (6 bases). The receptor's source is a human donor who donated a stem cell graft to a child with acute lymphoblastic leukemia. CDR3 sequence reads: CSAIDVGQGFEKLFF. The CDR3 nucleotides are TGCAGTGCTATCGATGTTGGGCAGGGGTTTGAAAAACTGTTTTTT.